Reported below is one T cell receptor beta chain. Its antigen is not known. This sample was included in a study of OX40 agonist ivuxolimab in advanced cancers. Across the study: Having had anti-PD-1, anti-PD-L1 or anti-CTLA-4 therapy before was allowed, and around 39% had some. Study-level findings and limits: Not determined was the antigen specificity of the expanded peripheral T cells.

Germline-derived CDR1 and CDR2 are SGHNT and YENEEA. This CDR3 contains 15 residues. V lost 5 bases to trimming and J lost 4 bases, with 17 bases between them. Sequencing was performed with immunoSEQ multiplex PCR; in TCRdb, only in-frame clones are kept and a portion is missing. Of approximately 69,000 clones listed, around 87% are singletons. The clonotype was recovered from an adult with an advanced solid tumor such as melanoma, head and neck, liver or kidney cancer. The rearrangement uses TRBV11-3 and TRBJ1-2; D not certain. This specimen was CD4+ or CD8+ T cells sorted from blood, taken in a trial of the OX40 agonist ivuxolimab. This CDR3 reads CASSPLVTAGYGYTF. The CDR3 nucleotides read TGTGCCAGCAGCCCCCTTGTGACCGCCGGCTATGGCTACACCTTC. Drawing the rest from reference TRBV11-3 and TRBJ1-2, the complete variable domain is EAGVVQSPRYKIIEKKQPVAFWCNPISGHNTLYWYLQNLGQGPELLIRYENEEAVDDSQLPKDRFSAERLKGVDSTLKIQPAELGDSAVYLCASSPLVTAGYGYTFGSGTRLTVV.